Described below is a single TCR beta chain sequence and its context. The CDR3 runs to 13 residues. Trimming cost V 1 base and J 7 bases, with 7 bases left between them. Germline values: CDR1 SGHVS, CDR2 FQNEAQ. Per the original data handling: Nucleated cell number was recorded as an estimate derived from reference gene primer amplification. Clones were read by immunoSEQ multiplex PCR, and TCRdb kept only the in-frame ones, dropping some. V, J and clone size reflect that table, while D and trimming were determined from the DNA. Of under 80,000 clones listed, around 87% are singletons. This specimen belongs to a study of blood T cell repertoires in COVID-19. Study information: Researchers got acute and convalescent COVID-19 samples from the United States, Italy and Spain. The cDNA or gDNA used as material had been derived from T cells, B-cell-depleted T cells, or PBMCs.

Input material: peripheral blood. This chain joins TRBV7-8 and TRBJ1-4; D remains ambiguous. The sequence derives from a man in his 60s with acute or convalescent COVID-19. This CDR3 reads CASSLGAAEKLFF. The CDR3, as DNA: TGTGCCAGCAGCTTAGGGGCAGCTGAAAAACTGTTTTTT.